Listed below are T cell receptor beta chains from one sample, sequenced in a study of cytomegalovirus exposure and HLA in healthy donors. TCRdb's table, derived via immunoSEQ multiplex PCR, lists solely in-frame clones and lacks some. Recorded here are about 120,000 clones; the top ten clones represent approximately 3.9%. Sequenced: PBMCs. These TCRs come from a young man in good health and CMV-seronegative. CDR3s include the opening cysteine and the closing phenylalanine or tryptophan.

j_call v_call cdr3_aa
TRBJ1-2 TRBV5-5 CASSWTGGARDGYTF
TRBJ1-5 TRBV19 CASSIGGNGNQPQHF
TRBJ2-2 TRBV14 CASSQGLTGELFF
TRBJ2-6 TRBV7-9 CASGTSGTGFSGANVLTF
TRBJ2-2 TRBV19 CASIPGGPYTGELFF
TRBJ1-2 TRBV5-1 CASSLEGGLSYGYTF
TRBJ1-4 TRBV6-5 CASSYSGPATNEKLFF
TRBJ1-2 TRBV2 CASRGDSSYGYTF
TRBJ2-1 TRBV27 CASSLNFRGAMYNEQFF
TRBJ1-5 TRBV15 CATSSPGQGPSNQPQHF
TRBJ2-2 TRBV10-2 CASSVGRVSDTGELFF
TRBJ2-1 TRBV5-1 CASSPGLLAALSYNEQFF
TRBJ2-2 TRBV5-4 CASSLIGSGDTGELFF
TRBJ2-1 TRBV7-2 CASSSIREVLGEQFF
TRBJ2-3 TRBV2 CASSSGQGTDTQYF
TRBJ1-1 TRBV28 CASRRGAEAFF
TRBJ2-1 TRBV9 CASSPAGPNEQFF
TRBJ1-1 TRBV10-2 CASSESTAGALEAFF
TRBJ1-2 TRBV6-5 CASSDRVYGYTF
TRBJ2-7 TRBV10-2 CASRDRGHYEQYF
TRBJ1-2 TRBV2 CASSREDSSYGYTF
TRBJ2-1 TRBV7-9 CASSHPYRLAGVRNEQFF
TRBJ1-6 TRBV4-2 CASSQELGAVSPLHF
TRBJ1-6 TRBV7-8 CASSPRMPGGDSPLHF
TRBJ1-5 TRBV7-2 CASSLHRQGAGQPQHF
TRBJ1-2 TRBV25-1 CASSEGAREKVYGYTF
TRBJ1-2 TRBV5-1 CASRDRDGPYGYTF
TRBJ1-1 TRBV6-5 CASWHRKNTEAFF
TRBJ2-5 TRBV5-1 CASSLSGGQETQYF
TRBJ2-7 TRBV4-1 CASSQPLQARSYEQYF
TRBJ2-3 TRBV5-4 CASSETGTDTQYF
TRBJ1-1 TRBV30 CAWSAGQGPTEAFF